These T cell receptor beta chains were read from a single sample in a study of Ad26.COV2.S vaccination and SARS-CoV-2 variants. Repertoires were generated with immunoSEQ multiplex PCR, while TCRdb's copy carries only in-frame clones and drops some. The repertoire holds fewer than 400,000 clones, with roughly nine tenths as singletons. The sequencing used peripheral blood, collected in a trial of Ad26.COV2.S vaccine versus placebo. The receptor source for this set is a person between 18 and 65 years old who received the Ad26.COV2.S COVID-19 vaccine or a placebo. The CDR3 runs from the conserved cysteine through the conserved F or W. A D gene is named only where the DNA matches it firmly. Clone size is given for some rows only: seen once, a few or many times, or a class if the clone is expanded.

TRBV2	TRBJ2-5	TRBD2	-	CASSVELAVSETQYF	TGTGCCAGCAGTGTCGAGCTAGCGGTGAGCGAGACCCAGTACTTC
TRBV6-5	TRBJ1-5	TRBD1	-	CASTKDRGLNQPQHF	TGTGCCAGCACTAAAGACAGGGGCCTAAATCAGCCCCAGCATTTT
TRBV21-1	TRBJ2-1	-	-	CASSKVHSSGVVDNEQFF	TGTGCCAGCAGCAAAGTACATTCTAGCGGGGTCGTAGATAATGAGCAGTTCTTC
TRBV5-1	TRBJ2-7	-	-	CASSFYPERSYEQYF	TGCGCCAGCAGCTTCTATCCAGAGCGCTCCTACGAGCAGTACTTC
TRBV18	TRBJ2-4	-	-	CASSPPGPLVVQYF	TGTGCCAGCTCACCACCGGGACCTTTGGTGGTTCAGTACTTC
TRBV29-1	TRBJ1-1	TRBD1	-	CSVHRQGRNTEAFF	TGCAGCGTTCATCGACAGGGAAGGAACACTGAAGCTTTCTTT
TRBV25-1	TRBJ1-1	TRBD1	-	CASRFGTGSEAFF	TGTGCCTCCCGGTTCGGGACAGGGAGCGAAGCTTTCTTT
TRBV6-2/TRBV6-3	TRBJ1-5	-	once	CASSYAPTGYSNQPQHF	TGTGCCAGCAGTTACGCCCCAACAGGGTATAGCAATCAGCCCCAGCATTTT
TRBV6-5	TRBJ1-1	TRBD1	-	CASSRQGNTEAFF	TGTGCCAGCAGTCGACAGGGGAACACTGAAGCTTTCTTT
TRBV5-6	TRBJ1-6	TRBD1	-	CASSLDRVGAWGGSPLHF	TGTGCCAGCAGCCTCGACAGGGTAGGGGCCTGGGGGGGATCACCCCTCCACTTT
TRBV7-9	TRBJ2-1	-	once	CASSFVTEQFF	TGTGCCAGCAGCTTCGTGACTGAGCAGTTCTTC
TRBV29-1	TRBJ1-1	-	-	CSVTWSEGEITLNTEAFF	TGCAGCGTTACATGGAGCGAGGGGGAAATAACTCTGAACACTGAAGCTTTCTTT
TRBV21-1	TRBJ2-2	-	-	CASSIHTGELFF	TGTGCCAGCAGCATACACACCGGGGAGCTGTTTTTT
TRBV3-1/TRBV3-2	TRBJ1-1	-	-	CASSQGTVGNTEAFF	TGTGCCAGCAGCCAAGGGACAGTGGGCAACACTGAAGCTTTCTTT
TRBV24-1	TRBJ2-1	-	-	CATSDPLVGEQFF	TGTGCCACCAGTGACCCTCTCGTTGGTGAGCAGTTCTTC
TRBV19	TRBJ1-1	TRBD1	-	CASRIQGAAFF	TGTGCCAGTAGAATACAGGGGGCGGCTTTCTTT
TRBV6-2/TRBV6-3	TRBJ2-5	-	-	CASSYSPGTETQYF	TGTGCCAGCAGTTACAGTCCCGGGACGGAGACCCAGTACTTC
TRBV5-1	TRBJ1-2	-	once	CASSFARAQDGYTF	TGCGCCAGCAGCTTTGCTAGGGCACAAGATGGCTACACCTTC
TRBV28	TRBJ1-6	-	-	CASSSAGTVGSPLHF	TGTGCCAGCAGTTCCGCTGGGACGGTCGGCTCACCCCTCCACTTT
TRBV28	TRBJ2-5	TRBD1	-	CASSFPSTGLKTQYF	TGTGCCAGCAGTTTTCCTTCGACAGGGTTGAAGACCCAGTACTTC
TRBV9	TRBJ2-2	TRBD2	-	CASSRQAGGFTGELFF	TGTGCCAGCAGCCGCCAGGCGGGGGGTTTCACCGGGGAGCTGTTTTTT
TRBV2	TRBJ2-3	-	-	CASQALTPGNTDTQYF	TGTGCCAGCCAGGCCCTTACCCCAGGGAACACAGATACGCAGTATTTT
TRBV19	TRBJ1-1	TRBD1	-	CASSTGQLMNTEAFF	TGTGCCAGTAGTACGGGACAGTTGATGAACACTGAAGCTTTCTTT
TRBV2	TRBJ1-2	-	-	CASILVQPYGYTF	TGTGCCAGCATATTGGTACAGCCCTATGGCTACACCTTC
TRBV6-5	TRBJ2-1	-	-	CASSSGTKEQFF	TGTGCCAGCAGTTCCGGGACGAAAGAGCAGTTCTTC
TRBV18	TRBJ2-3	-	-	CASSPAAVSGRDTQYF	TGTGCCAGCTCACCGGCGGCAGTATCGGGGCGGGATACGCAGTATTTT
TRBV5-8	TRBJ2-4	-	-	CASSLQGSKNIQYF	TGTGCCAGCAGCTTACAGGGATCCAAAAACATTCAGTACTTC
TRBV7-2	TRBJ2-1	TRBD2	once	CASRSTSGSDNEQFF	TGTGCCAGCAGATCAACTAGCGGGAGCGACAATGAGCAGTTCTTC
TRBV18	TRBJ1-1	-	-	CASSALAGSFMNTEAFF	TGTGCCAGCTCAGCTCTCGCGGGGAGTTTCATGAACACTGAAGCTTTCTTT
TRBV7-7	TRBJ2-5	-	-	CASSLGQGTETQYF	TGTGCCAGCAGCTTAGGCCAGGGTACGGAGACCCAGTACTTC
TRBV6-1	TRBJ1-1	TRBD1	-	CASSGPPGTGNTEAFF	TGTGCCAGCAGTGGACCCCCCGGGACAGGGAACACTGAAGCTTTCTTT
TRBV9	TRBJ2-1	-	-	CASSGDLGEQFF	TGTGCCAGCAGCGGCGACCTTGGTGAGCAGTTCTTC